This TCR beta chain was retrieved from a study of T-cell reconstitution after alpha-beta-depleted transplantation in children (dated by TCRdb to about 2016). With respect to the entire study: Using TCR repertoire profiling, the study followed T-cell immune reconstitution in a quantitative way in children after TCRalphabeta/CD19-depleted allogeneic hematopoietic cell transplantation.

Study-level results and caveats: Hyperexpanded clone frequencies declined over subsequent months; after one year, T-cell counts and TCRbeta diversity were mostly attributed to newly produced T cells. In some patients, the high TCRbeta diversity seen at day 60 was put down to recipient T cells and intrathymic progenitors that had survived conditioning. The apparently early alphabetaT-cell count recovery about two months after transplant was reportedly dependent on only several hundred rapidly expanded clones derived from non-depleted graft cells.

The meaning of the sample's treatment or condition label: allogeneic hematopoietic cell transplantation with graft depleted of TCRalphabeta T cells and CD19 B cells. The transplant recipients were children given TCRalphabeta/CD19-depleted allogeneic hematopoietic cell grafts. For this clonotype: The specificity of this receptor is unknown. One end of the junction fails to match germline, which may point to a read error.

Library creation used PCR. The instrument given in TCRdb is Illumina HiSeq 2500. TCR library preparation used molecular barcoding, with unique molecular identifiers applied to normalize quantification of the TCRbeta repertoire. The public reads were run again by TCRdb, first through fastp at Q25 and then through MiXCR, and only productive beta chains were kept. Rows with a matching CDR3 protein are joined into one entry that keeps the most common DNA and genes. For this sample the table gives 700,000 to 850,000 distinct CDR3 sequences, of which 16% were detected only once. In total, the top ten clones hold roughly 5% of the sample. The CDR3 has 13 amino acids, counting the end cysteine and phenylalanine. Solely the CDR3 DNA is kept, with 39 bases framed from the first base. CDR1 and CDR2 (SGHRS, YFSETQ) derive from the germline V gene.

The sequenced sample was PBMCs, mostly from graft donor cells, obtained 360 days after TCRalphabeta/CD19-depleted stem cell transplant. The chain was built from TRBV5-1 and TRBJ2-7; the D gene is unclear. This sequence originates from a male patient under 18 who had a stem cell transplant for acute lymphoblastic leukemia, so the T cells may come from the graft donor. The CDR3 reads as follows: CASSLVYTYEQCF. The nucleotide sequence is TGCGCCAGCAGCTTGGTCTATACCTACGAGCAGTGCTTC.